This T cell receptor (beta chain) was sequenced in a study of shared clonotypes between healthy human individuals. Across the whole study: Per-donor plates numbered three CD4 naive, three CD4 memory, two CD8 naive and one CD8 memory. Study findings and constraints: Sharing across four donors was seen in around 5.1% of naive CD4 clonotypes.

The CDR3 is 13 residues long. CDR1 is LNHDA, CDR2 SQIVND, per germline (reference sequence). The V end was cut by 5 bases, the J end by 6 bases, with 13 bases between. The data were produced by immunoSEQ multiplex PCR, yet TCRdb's version contains in-frame clones alone and is incomplete. The data contain some 1,600,000 clones, 98% of them seen just once; the ten biggest clones take up roughly 0.42%. Healthy HIV-negative adults without recent acute infections or vaccinations served as donors. Every contributor of samples was a Caucasian grown-up residing in Nashville, Tennessee. Of note for this clone: Its specificity is not known.

This TCR was recovered from a man under 40 in good health. The V gene is TRBV19, the J gene TRBJ1-1; no reliable D call. The sequencing input was naive CD4+ T cells sorted from blood. Subset defined: CD45RA+ positively selected. This CDR3 reads CASSPTRRAEAFF. DNA of the CDR3: TGTGCCAGTAGTCCAACCCGACGGGCTGAAGCTTTCTTT.